Listed here are 12 T cell receptor beta chains from one sample, sequenced in a study of CD8+ T cells in alopecia areata. Reverse transcribed after extraction, RNA yielded cDNA as the sequencing template. Only in-frame clones appear in the TCRdb table, and some are missing; sequencing was by immunoSEQ multiplex PCR. Among about 170,000 clones listed, approximately 65% were seen once. The sequences come from CD8+ T cells sorted from blood, collected at week 0. These receptor sequences come from a human donor with alopecia areata.

The chain is built from TRBV5-6 and TRBJ2-7, with a weak D call TRBD2 (6 bases). V dropped 3 bases and J dropped 3 bases, with 13 bases sitting between them. Germline CDR1 is SGHDT and CDR2 is YYEEEE. This CDR3 is 14 amino acids long. CDR3 coding DNA: TGTGCCAGCAGCTGGAAGGGACTGAACTACGAGCAGTACTTC. Protein sequence: CASSWKGLNYEQYF.

The rearrangement links TRBV5-6 to TRBJ2-7; D is undetermined. Looked up from germline, CDR1 is SGHDT and CDR2 is YYEEEE. Trimming stripped 4 bases from V and 7 bases from J, with 18 bases between. The CDR3 has 14 amino acids. The CDR3 sequence: CASSPIDTYIEQYF. In DNA, the CDR3 is TGTGCCAGCAGCCCTATAGATACCTACATTGAGCAGTACTTC.

The table lists this clone with a few counts. The V and J genes are TRBV5-4 and TRBJ1-6; no firm D call. Germline CDR1 is SGHNT and CDR2 is YYREEE (reference sequence). V was clipped by 4 bases and J by 7 bases, with 15 bases between them. CDR3 length equals 15 residues. The CDR3 loop is CASSRLPGYNSPLHF. The CDR3 DNA sequence: TGTGCCAGCAGCCGACTGCCAGGATACAATTCACCCCTCCACTTT.

The chain couples TRBV30 to TRBJ1-2; 7 bases are shared with TRBD1. The CDR3 runs to 12 residues. Losses at the gene ends were 5 bases for V and 4 bases for J; bases not matched to a gene: 4. In germline, CDR1 is GTSNPN, CDR2 SVGIG (reference sequence). Here the CDR3 reads CAWGDRSYGYTF. The CDR3, as DNA: TGTGCCTGGGGGGACAGATCCTATGGCTACACCTTC.

This clone has a handful of counts. The chain joins TRBV7-9 to TRBJ2-3; D not resolved. The CDR3 runs to 15 residues. The germline CDR1 and CDR2 sequences are SEHNR and FQNEAQ (reference sequence). The germline V and J ends were trimmed by 6 bases and 0 bases, with 13 bases remaining between them. For the CDR3, the DNA is TGTGCCAGCAGTACGGCTGCGGAGAGCACAGATACGCAGTATTTT. Its translation: CASSTAAESTDTQYF.

This chain's CDR3 is CSVVVGGPIHEQYF. CDR3 in DNA: TGCAGCGTTGTAGTTGGGGGACCGATACACGAGCAGTACTTC. The chain couples TRBV29-1 to TRBJ2-7, with D perhaps matching TRBD1 or TRBD2 (5 bases each). Trimming removed 4 bases at V and 5 bases at J, with 18 bases between. There are 14 residues in the CDR3. Looked up from germline, CDR1 is SQVTM and CDR2 is ANQGSEA.

The chain couples TRBV14 to TRBJ2-5; 8 bases fit TRBD2. V shed 3 bases and J 2 bases; nucleotides not matched to a gene: 5. Per the germline V gene, CDR1 is SGHDN and CDR2 is FVKESK. The CDR3 is made up of 15 amino acids. The CDR3: CASSHQRGSQETQYF. CDR3 DNA: TGTGCCAGCAGCCACCAGCGGGGGAGTCAAGAGACCCAGTACTTC.

The CDR3 DNA reads as TGTGCCACCAGCGACGGACCTGACAGGACCTACGAGCAGTACTTC. It codes for CATSDGPDRTYEQYF. The rearrangement uses TRBV15 and TRBJ2-7; TRBD1 might be the D (6 bases). The CDR3 runs to 15 residues. V lost 5 bases and J lost 2, with 16 bases in between. The germline V gene encodes CDR1 LNHNV and CDR2 YYDKDF (reference sequence).

This clone was picked up a small number of times. The V call is TRBV29-1, the J call TRBJ2-5, with 7 bases aligning to TRBD1. TRBJ2-7 matches the DNA end more closely, so the J call is doubtful. Per the germline V gene, CDR1 is SQVTM and CDR2 is ANQGSEA. The CDR3 consists of 12 residues. The CDR3 region has the DNA TGCAGCGTTGAAAAGGGGGCCAACGAGCAGTACTTC. It specifies CSVEKGANEQYF.

This chain connects TRBV15 to TRBJ2-3; D remains unclear. The length of the CDR3 is 13 residues. V gave up 9 bases and J gave up 6 bases, with 16 bases separating them. The germline V gene encodes CDR1 LNHNV and CDR2 YYDKDF (reference sequence). The CDR3 region has the DNA TGTGCCACGACCGCTGCCAGCAGGGATACGCAGTATTTT. This encodes CATTAASRDTQYF.

This chain links TRBV6-5 with TRBJ1-6; TRBD1 might be the D (6 bases). Trimming shortened V by 0 bases and J by 6 bases, and 12 bases separated the two germline ends. CDR3 size: 16 residues. The germline CDR1 and CDR2 sequences are MNHEY and SVGAGI. DNA for the CDR3: TGTGCCAGCAGTTACTCGATACGCAGGGGTAATTCACCCCTCCACTTT. Its translation: CASSYSIRRGNSPLHF.

In this sample, this clone turned up a few times. The rearrangement uses TRBV14 and TRBJ2-3; no clear D. The CDR3 runs to 17 residues. Germline V gene data show CDR1 as SGHDN and CDR2 as FVKESK. V was shortened by 2 bases and J by 2 bases, with 17 bases between the two germline ends. The CDR3 reads CASSQNRIGLTTDTQYF. In nucleotides, the CDR3 is TGTGCCAGCAGCCAAAACCGAATCGGGCTAACCACAGATACGCAGTATTTT.